This T cell receptor (beta chain) derives from a study of T-cell memory formation after mild COVID-19. One entry per CDR3 protein, called by TCRdb with MiXCR from the 5' RACE reads. The sample yields under 85,000 distinct CDR3 sequences, about 14% seen once. CDR1 and CDR2 from the germline V gene are SGHRS and YFSETQ. This CDR3 spans 22 amino acids. V lost 0 bases, J lost 2 bases, and 14 bases stayed unmatched. This chain links TRBV5-1 with TRBJ2-6; 13 positions match TRBD2. This receptor was identified in an adult woman who had mild COVID-19 (a few samples of this study predate the infection). Cell type and time point are not known. The sequenced sample was PBMCs or a T cell subset sorted from them (not recorded which). The CDR3 is CASSLGGLAGYTRPTGANVLTF. The CDR3 DNA reads TGCGCCAGCAGCTTGGGGGGACTAGCGGGATATACCCGACCTACTGGGGCCAACGTCCTGACTTTC.